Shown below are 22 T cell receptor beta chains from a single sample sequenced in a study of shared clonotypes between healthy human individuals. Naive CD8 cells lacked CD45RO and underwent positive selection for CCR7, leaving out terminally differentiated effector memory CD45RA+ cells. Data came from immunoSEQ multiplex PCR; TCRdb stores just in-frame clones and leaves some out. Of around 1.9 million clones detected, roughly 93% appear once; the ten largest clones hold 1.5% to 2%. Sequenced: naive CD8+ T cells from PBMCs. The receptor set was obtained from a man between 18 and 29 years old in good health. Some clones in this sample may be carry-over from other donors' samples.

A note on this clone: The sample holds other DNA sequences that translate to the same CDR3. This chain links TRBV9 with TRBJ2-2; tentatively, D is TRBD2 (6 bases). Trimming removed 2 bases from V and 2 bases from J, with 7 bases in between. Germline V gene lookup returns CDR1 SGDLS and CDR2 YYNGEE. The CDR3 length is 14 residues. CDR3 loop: CASSVGGNTGELFF. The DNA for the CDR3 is TGTGCCAGCAGCGTGGGAGGAAACACCGGGGAGCTGTTTTTT.

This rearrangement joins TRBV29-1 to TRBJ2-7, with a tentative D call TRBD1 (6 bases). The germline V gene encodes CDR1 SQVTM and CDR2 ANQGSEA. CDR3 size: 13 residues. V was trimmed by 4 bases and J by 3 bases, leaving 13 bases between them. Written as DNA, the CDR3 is TGCAGCGTTGTCAGGGGAGAAGGCTACGAGCAGTACTTC. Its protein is CSVVRGEGYEQYF.

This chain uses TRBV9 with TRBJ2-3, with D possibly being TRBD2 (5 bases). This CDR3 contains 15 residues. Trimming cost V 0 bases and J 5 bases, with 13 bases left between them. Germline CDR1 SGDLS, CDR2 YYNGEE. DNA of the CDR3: TGTGCCAGCAGCGTAGACCGGGGAAGGGAAGATACGCAGTATTTT. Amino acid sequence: CASSVDRGREDTQYF.

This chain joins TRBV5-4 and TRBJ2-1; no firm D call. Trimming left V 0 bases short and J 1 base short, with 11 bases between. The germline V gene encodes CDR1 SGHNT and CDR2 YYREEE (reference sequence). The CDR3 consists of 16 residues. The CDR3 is CASSLDRIGSYNEQFF. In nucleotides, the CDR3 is TGTGCCAGCAGCTTGGACCGTATCGGTTCCTACAATGAGCAGTTCTTC.

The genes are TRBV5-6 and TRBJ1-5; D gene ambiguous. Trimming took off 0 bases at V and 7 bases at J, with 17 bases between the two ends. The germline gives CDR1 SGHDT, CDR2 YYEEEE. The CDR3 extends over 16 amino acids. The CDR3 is CASSLAEAAGSQPQHF. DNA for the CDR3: TGTGCCAGCAGCTTGGCGGAAGCCGCCGGCTCCCAGCCCCAGCATTTT.

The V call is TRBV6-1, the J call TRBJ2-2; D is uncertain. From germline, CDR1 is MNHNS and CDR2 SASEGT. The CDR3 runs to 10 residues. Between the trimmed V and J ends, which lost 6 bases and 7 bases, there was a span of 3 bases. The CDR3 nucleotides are TGTGCCAGCAGGGGCGGGGAGCTGTTTTTT. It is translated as CASRGGELFF.

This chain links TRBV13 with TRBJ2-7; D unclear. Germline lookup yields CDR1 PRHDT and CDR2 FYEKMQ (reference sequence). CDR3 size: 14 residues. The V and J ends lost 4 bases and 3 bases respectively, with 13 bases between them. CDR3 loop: CASSSGPPVYEQYF. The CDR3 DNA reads TGTGCCAGCAGCTCCGGGCCGCCTGTCTACGAGCAGTACTTC.

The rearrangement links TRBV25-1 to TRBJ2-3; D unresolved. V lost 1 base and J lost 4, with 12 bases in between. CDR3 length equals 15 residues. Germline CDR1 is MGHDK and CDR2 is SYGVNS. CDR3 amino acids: CASSESRPVPDTQYF. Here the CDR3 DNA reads TGTGCCAGCAGTGAATCCCGGCCAGTTCCAGATACGCAGTATTTT.

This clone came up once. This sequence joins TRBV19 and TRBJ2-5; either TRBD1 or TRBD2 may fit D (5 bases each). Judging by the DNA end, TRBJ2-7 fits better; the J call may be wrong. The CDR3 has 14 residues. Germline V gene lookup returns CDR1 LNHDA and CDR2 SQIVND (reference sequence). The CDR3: CATRGASLSHEQYF. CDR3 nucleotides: TGTGCCACCCGAGGGGCTAGCCTCAGCCACGAGCAGTACTTC.

CDR3 bases: TGTGCCAGCACCGGACTAGGTCGGGACGAGCAGTACTTC. Its protein is CASTGLGRDEQYF. This sequence joins TRBV27 and TRBJ2-7; the match to TRBD2 covers 7 bases. CDR1 and CDR2 (germline): MNHEY, SMNVEV (reference sequence). The CDR3 is made up of 13 amino acids. After removal of 7 bases from V and 5 bases from J, the junction contained 8 bases not matched to a gene.

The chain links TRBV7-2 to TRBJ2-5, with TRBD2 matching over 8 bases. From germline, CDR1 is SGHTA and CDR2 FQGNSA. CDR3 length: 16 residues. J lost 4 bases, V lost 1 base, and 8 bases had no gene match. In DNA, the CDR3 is TGTGCCAGCAGCTTAGTGGGTAGCGGGGTAGGAGAGACCCAGTACTTC. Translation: CASSLVGSGVGETQYF. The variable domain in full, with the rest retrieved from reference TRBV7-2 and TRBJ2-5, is GAGVSQSPSNKVTEKGKDVELRCDPISGHTALYWYRQSLGQGLEFLIYFQGNSAPDKSGLPSDRFSAERTGGSVSTLTIQRTQQEDSAVYLCASSLVGSGVGETQYFGPGTRLLVL.

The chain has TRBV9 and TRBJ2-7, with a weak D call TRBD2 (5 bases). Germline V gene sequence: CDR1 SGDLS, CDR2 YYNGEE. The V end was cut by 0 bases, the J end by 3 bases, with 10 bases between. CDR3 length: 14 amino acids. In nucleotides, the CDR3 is TGTGCCAGCAGCGTAGATCCGGAGGACTACGAGCAGTACTTC. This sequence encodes CASSVDPEDYEQYF. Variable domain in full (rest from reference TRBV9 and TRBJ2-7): DSGVTQTPKHLITATGQRVTLRCSPRSGDLSVYWYQQSLDQGLQFLIQYYNGEERAKGNILERFSAQQFPDLHSELNLSSLELGDSALYFCASSVDPEDYEQYFGPGTRLTVT.

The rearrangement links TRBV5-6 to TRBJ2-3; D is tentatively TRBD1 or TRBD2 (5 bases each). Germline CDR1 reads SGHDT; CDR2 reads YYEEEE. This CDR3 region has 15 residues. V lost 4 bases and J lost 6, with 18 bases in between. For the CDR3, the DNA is TGTGCCAGCAGCATTAAAGAGGGGATACGCGATACGCAGTATTTT. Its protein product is CASSIKEGIRDTQYF.

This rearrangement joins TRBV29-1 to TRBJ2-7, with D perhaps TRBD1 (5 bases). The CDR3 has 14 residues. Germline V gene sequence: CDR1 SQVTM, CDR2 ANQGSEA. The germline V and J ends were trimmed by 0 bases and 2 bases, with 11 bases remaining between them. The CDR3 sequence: CSVEDARAPYEQYF. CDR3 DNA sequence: TGCAGCGTTGAAGATGCCAGGGCGCCCTACGAGCAGTACTTC.

This CDR3 reads CASSPETADQPQHF. The CDR3 nucleotides are TGTGCCAGCAGTCCCGAGACAGCGGATCAGCCCCAGCATTTT. The chain uses TRBV27 and TRBJ1-5; tentatively, D is TRBD1 (5 bases). Trimming stripped 5 bases from V and 5 bases from J, with 13 bases between. CDR1 and CDR2 (germline): MNHEY, SMNVEV (reference sequence). This CDR3 has 14 residues.

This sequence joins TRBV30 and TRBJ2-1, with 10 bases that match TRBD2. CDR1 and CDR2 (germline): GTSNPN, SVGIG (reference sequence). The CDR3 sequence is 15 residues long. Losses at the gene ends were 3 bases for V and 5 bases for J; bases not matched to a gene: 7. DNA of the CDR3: TGTGCCTGGAGCCCCACCGGACTAGCGGACAATGAGCAGTTCTTC. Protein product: CAWSPTGLADNEQFF.

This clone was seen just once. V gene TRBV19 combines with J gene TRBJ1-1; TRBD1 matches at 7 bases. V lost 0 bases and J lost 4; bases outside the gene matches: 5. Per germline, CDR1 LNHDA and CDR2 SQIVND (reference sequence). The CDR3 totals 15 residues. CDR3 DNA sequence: TGTGCCAGTAGTATAGAACCCCCAGGGGGCACTGAAGCTTTCTTT. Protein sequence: CASSIEPPGGTEAFF.

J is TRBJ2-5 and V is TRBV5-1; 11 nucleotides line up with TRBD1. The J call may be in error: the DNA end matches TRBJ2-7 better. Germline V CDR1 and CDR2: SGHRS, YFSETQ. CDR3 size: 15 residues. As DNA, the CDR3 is TGCGCCAGCAGAACCCCCGGGACAGGGGGCTACGAGCAGTACTTC. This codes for CASRTPGTGGYEQYF.

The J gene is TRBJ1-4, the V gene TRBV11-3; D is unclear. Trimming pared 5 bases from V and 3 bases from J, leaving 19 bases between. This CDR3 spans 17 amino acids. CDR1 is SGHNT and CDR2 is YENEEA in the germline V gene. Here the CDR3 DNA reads TGTGCCAGCAGCCCTCGGCCCCACTCATGGGCTAATGAAAAACTGTTTTTT. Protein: CASSPRPHSWANEKLFF.

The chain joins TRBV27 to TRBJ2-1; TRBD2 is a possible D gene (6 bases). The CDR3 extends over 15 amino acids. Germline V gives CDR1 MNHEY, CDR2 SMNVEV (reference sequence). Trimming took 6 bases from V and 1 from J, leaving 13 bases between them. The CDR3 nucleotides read TGTGCCAGCAGCCCCCGAGCGGGTTCCTACAATGAGCAGTTCTTC. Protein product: CASSPRAGSYNEQFF.

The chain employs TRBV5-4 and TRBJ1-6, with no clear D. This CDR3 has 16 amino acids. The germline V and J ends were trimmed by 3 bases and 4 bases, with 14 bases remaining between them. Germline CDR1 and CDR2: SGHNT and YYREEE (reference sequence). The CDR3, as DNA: TGTGCCAGCAGCTGGAAGAGGGAGTCTTATAATTCACCCCTCCACTTT. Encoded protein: CASSWKRESYNSPLHF. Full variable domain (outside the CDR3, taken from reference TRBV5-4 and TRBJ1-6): ETGVTQSPTHLIKTRGQQVTLRCSSQSGHNTVSWYQQALGQGPQFIFQYYREEENGRGNFPPRFSGLQFPNYSSELNVNALELDDSALYLCASSWKRESYNSPLHFGNGTRLTVT.

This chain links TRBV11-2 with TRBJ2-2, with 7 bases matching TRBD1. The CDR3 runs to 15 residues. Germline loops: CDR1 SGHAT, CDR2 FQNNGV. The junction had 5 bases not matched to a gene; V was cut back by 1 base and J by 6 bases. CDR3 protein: CASSLVPGTAGELFF. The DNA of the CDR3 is TGTGCCAGCAGCTTAGTTCCAGGGACAGCCGGGGAGCTGTTTTTT. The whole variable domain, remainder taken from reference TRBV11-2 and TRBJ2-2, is EAGVAQSPRYKIIEKRQSVAFWCNPISGHATLYWYQQILGQGPKLLIQFQNNGVVDDSQLPKDRFSAERLKGVDSTLKIQPAKLEDSAVYLCASSLVPGTAGELFFGEGSRLTVL.